The clone carrying this T cell receptor (beta chain) occurred once. This entry is derived from a study of B cell selection in AIRE deficiency. Sorting defined conventional CD4 T cells as CD4+CD127+. V gave up 6 bases and J gave up 7 bases, with 10 bases separating them. Germline CDR1 and CDR2: MDHEN and SYDVKM. The CDR3 length is 12 residues. Method: immunoSEQ multiplex PCR; TCRdb's copy keeps in-frame clones and lacks some. The sample shows tens of thousands of clones, around 97% of them seen only once. Sequences were obtained from CD4+CD127+ conventional T cells sorted from PBMCs. The TCR comes from a human donor in good health. V usage is TRBV28 and J usage is TRBJ1-5, with D unresolved. In DNA, the CDR3 is TGTGCCAGCAGCCTCCTCGGGCAGCCCCAGCATTTT. Residues: CASSLLGQPQHF.